The clone carrying this T cell receptor beta chain showed up just once. The data belong to a study of control samples from healthy donors and cancer patients. Sequencing used immunoSEQ multiplex PCR; TCRdb keeps in-frame clones, though not all of them. The table has 78,000 or so clones, roughly 84% seen once. The CDR3 runs to 19 residues. From germline, CDR1 is LNHDA and CDR2 SQIVND (reference sequence). V lost 5 bases, J lost 0 bases, and 16 bases stayed unmatched. The receptor's source is a woman between 45 and 65 years old in good health. Input material: blood. This chain connects TRBV19 to TRBJ1-5; TRBD1 matches at 7 bases. Here the CDR3 reads CASSLGRGVFIYSNQPQHF. The CDR3 DNA reads TGTGCCAGTAGTCTTGGCAGGGGGGTTTTTATTTATAGCAATCAGCCCCAGCATTTT.